The 32 T cell receptor beta chains below all came from one sample that was sequenced in a study of shared clonotypes between healthy human individuals. Clones were read by immunoSEQ multiplex PCR, and TCRdb kept only the in-frame ones, dropping some. The table shows about 2.1 million clones, with 80% to 95% occurring only once. The naive CD8 population came from CD45RO-negative cells selected for CCR7, without terminally differentiated effector memory CD45RA+ cells. The sequencing input was naive CD8+ T cells from PBMCs. Receptors were obtained from a young man in good health. Some clones in this sample may be carry-over from other donors' samples.

CDR3 loop: CASSALAGYGYTF. CDR3 coding DNA: TGTGCCAGCAGCGCCCTGGCTGGCTATGGCTACACCTTC. The chain links TRBV9 to TRBJ1-2; D is unclear. CDR1 SGDLS and CDR2 YYNGEE come from the germline V gene. The CDR3 is made up of 13 amino acids. V lost 3 bases and J 4 bases, leaving 10 bases between the germline ends.

The chain combines TRBV5-1 with TRBJ1-1; D is perhaps TRBD1 (6 bases). The length of the CDR3 is 17 residues. Between the trimmed V and J ends, which lost 4 bases and 0 bases, there was a span of 19 bases. From germline, CDR1 is SGHRS and CDR2 YFSETQ. In nucleotides, the CDR3 is TGCGCCAGCAGCCAGGGGCCGGGCCTCGATATGAACACTGAAGCTTTCTTT. Translating gives CASSQGPGLDMNTEAFF.

This clone was found a few times. V usage is TRBV16 and J usage is TRBJ1-1; 7 positions match TRBD1. The CDR3 runs to 15 residues. The germline V gene encodes CDR1 KGHSY and CDR2 FQNENV. Trimming cost V 6 bases and J 2 bases; bases outside gene matches: 9. CDR3 residues: CASRLSDRDNTEAFF. The CDR3 nucleotides read TGTGCCAGCAGACTATCCGACAGGGACAACACTGAAGCTTTCTTT.

This clone was counted once. The V and J genes are TRBV6-5 and TRBJ2-1; 9 positions agree with TRBD2. Looked up from germline, CDR1 is MNHEY and CDR2 is SVGAGI. J gave up 9 bases and V 5 bases, and 8 bases lay outside the gene matches. The CDR3 runs to 14 residues. The CDR3 sequence: CASSPNGLAIEQFF. The CDR3 coding sequence is TGTGCCAGCAGTCCCAACGGACTAGCGATTGAGCAGTTCTTC.

A word on this clone: The same CDR3 is also encoded by other DNA sequences in this sample. The chain recombines TRBV4-2 with TRBJ1-1, with no clear D. CDR1 is LGHNA and CDR2 is YNFKEQ in the germline V gene. The V end was cut by 1 base, the J end by 6 bases, with 6 bases between. This CDR3 has 12 residues. CDR3 protein: CASSQGGSEAFF. The CDR3 region has the DNA TGTGCCAGCAGCCAAGGAGGTTCTGAAGCTTTCTTT.

The chain joins TRBV6-6 to TRBJ2-7; 11 bases are shared with TRBD2. Per the germline V gene, CDR1 is MNHNY and CDR2 is SVGAGI (reference sequence). This CDR3 is built from 14 residues. The trim removed 4 bases at V and 3 bases at J, leaving 2 bases unmatched. The DNA for the CDR3 is TGTGCCAGCAGTTCCGGGACTAGCGGCTACGAGCAGTACTTC. Translating it yields CASSSGTSGYEQYF.

In the case of this clone: This CDR3 is also generated by other DNA sequences in the sample. V usage is TRBV5-6 and J usage is TRBJ2-7; D remains unclear. The CDR3 has 12 residues. Per germline, CDR1 SGHDT and CDR2 YYEEEE. V was shortened by 1 base and J by 4 bases, with 6 bases between the two germline ends. CDR3 in DNA: TGTGCCAGCAGCTTGATCGGTTACGAGCAGTACTTC. Translation: CASSLIGYEQYF.

The rearrangement uses TRBV14 and TRBJ2-5; 13 bases fit TRBD2. Unmatched junction bases numbered 2, after V lost 0 bases and J lost 1 base. The V gene's germline CDR1 is SGHDN and CDR2 FVKESK. The length of the CDR3 is 17 residues. The CDR3 reads CASSQDRTSGSQETQYF. The DNA for the CDR3 is TGTGCCAGCAGCCAAGATAGGACTAGCGGGAGCCAAGAGACCCAGTACTTC.

V usage is TRBV6-1 and J usage is TRBJ2-3; 8 nucleotides agree with TRBD2. Germline loops: CDR1 MNHNS, CDR2 SASEGT. The CDR3 totals 16 residues. J lost 6 bases, V lost 1 base, and 9 bases had no gene match. Here the CDR3 DNA reads TGTGCCAGCAGTGAAGTCCCAGCGGGGGCCCGGGATACGCAGTATTTT. Protein product: CASSEVPAGARDTQYF.

This clone was picked up one time. This sequence joins TRBV2 and TRBJ1-3; no clear D gene. The ends were cut back, 2 bases at V and 4 bases at J, with 15 bases in the middle. Germline values: CDR1 SNHLY, CDR2 FYNNEI. The CDR3 length is 16 residues. The DNA for the CDR3 is TGTGCCAGCAGTGAAAGGCGGACGGTGACGGGAAACACCATATATTTT. Translating gives CASSERRTVTGNTIYF.

The chain recombines TRBV15 with TRBJ2-1; possible D gene TRBD2, 5 bases. Trimming removed 0 bases at V and 0 bases at J, with 9 bases between. The germline CDR1 and CDR2 sequences are LNHNV and YYDKDF (reference sequence). This CDR3 has 16 amino acids. In nucleotides, the CDR3 is TGTGCCACCAGCAGAGAGCCTGGACTCTCCTACAATGAGCAGTTCTTC. Its protein product is CATSREPGLSYNEQFF.

The CDR3 here is CASSLLRENYNEQFF. CDR3 DNA: TGTGCCAGCAGCTTGCTGCGGGAGAACTACAATGAGCAGTTCTTC. The chain links TRBV13 to TRBJ2-1; TRBD2 aligns across 7 bases. The CDR3 sequence is 15 residues long. V lost 3 bases, J lost 3 bases, and 5 bases stayed unmatched. The germline V gene has CDR1 PRHDT and CDR2 FYEKMQ (reference sequence).

This clone was seen a single time. The genes are TRBV9 and TRBJ1-2; the D gene is possibly TRBD1 (6 bases). This CDR3 has 16 residues. V dropped 1 base and J dropped 5 bases, with 18 bases sitting between them. Germline values: CDR1 SGDLS, CDR2 YYNGEE. The CDR3 DNA reads as TGTGCCAGCAGCGTACCTAATGAGGGCGGGACATATGGCTACACCTTC. Amino acids: CASSVPNEGGTYGYTF.

This clone was detected only once. V usage is TRBV28 and J usage is TRBJ1-2; tentatively, D is TRBD1 (5 bases). V was trimmed by 1 base and J by 8 bases, leaving 23 bases between them. Germline V gene sequence: CDR1 MDHEN, CDR2 SYDVKM. CDR3 length: 17 amino acids. The CDR3 protein is CASSLSSFFRDPSGYTF. For the CDR3, the DNA is TGTGCCAGCAGTTTATCGAGTTTTTTCCGGGACCCTTCGGGCTACACCTTC.

On this clone: This sample includes further DNA sequences coding for the same CDR3. The chain recombines TRBV27 with TRBJ1-1, with TRBD1 as a possible D gene (6 bases). Trimming took off 6 bases at V and 2 bases at J, with 13 bases between the two ends. The V gene's germline CDR1 is MNHEY and CDR2 SMNVEV (reference sequence). CDR3 size: 14 residues. DNA for the CDR3: TGTGCCAGCAGCCTACGGACAGCAAACACTGAAGCTTTCTTT. Amino acids: CASSLRTANTEAFF.

This chain links TRBV10-3 with TRBJ1-5, with TRBD1 identical over 11 bases. V lost 3 bases and J lost 5; bases outside the gene matches: 12. CDR1 and CDR2 (germline): ENHRY, SYGVKD. The CDR3 consists of 18 residues. CDR3 sequence reads: CAISERTVPGQGDQPQHF. The CDR3, as DNA: TGTGCCATCAGTGAACGAACCGTACCGGGACAGGGGGATCAGCCCCAGCATTTT.

This clone was picked up one time. The genes are TRBV4-1 and TRBJ2-1; D is ambiguous. V was cut by 1 base and J by 4 bases, with 11 bases left in between. This CDR3 comprises 15 residues. Germline V gene data show CDR1 as MGHRA and CDR2 as YSYEKL. In nucleotides, the CDR3 is TGCGCCAGCAGCCAAGTCCGGCAGGAATACAATGAGCAGTTCTTC. It specifies CASSQVRQEYNEQFF.

J is TRBJ2-5 and V is TRBV7-2; 14 nucleotides line up with TRBD2. The CDR3 contains 17 residues. After removal of 6 bases from V and 4 bases from J, the junction contained 10 bases not matched to a gene. Germline values: CDR1 SGHTA, CDR2 FQGNSA. The CDR3 sequence: CASRAGTSGSRAETQYF. CDR3 DNA sequence: TGTGCCAGCAGAGCCGGGACTAGCGGGAGCAGGGCAGAGACCCAGTACTTC.

This chain joins TRBV7-2 and TRBJ1-6; D uncertain. Germline-derived CDR1 and CDR2 are SGHTA and FQGNSA. V was trimmed by 5 bases and J by 10 bases, leaving 9 bases between them. The CDR3 covers 12 residues. DNA of the CDR3: TGTGCCAGCAGCCCCGGCGGCTCACCCCTCCACTTT. Translating it yields CASSPGGSPLHF.

V usage is TRBV7-9 and J usage is TRBJ2-1; 10 bases align to TRBD2. There are 16 residues in the CDR3. Germline V CDR1 and CDR2: SEHNR, FQNEAQ (reference sequence). V was pared by 5 bases and J by 4 bases, with 8 bases of the junction left unmatched. The CDR3 sequence is CASSPSRTSGYNEQFF. CDR3 nucleotides: TGTGCCAGCAGCCCTAGTCGGACTAGCGGATACAATGAGCAGTTCTTC.

The chain joins TRBV4-1 to TRBJ2-3; weak D call: TRBD1 (6 bases). This CDR3 has 18 amino acids. Germline V CDR1 and CDR2: MGHRA, YSYEKL. Trimming pared 1 base from V and 1 base from J, leaving 18 bases between. The CDR3 nucleotides are TGCGCCAGCAGCCAAGTTTCAGGGGCCTCTTTCGGCACAGATACGCAGTATTTT. This gives the protein CASSQVSGASFGTDTQYF.

The chain has TRBV7-6 and TRBJ2-3; D assignment may be TRBD1 or TRBD2 (6 bases each). Germline V gene data show CDR1 as SGHVS and CDR2 as FNYEAQ. Trimming stripped 5 bases from V and 0 bases from J, with 12 bases between. The CDR3 totals 15 residues. CDR3 region: CASSLGGHSTDTQYF. CDR3 bases: TGTGCCAGCAGCCTTGGGGGGCATAGCACAGATACGCAGTATTTT.

V usage is TRBV5-1 and J usage is TRBJ2-7; possibly TRBD1 or TRBD2 for D (6 bases each). This CDR3 has 13 residues. V was clipped by 3 bases and J by 5 bases, with 12 bases between them. Per germline, CDR1 SGHRS and CDR2 YFSETQ. In DNA form, the CDR3 reads TGCGCCAGCAGCTACGGGGGCAGGGACGAGCAGTACTTC. Its translation is CASSYGGRDEQYF. Full variable domain (outside the CDR3, taken from reference TRBV5-1 and TRBJ2-7): KAGVTQTPRYLIKTRGQQVTLSCSPISGHRSVSWYQQTPGQGLQFLFEYFSETQRNKGNFPGRFSGRQFSNSRSEMNVSTLELGDSALYLCASSYGGRDEQYFGPGTRLTVT.

The chain couples TRBV4-1 to TRBJ2-5; D uncertain. V lost 0 bases to trimming and J lost 4 bases, with 12 bases between them. CDR1 is MGHRA and CDR2 is YSYEKL in the germline V gene. The CDR3 covers 15 residues. The CDR3 nucleotides are TGCGCCAGCAGCCAAGATCAAACAAGGGCAGAGACCCAGTACTTC. It translates to CASSQDQTRAETQYF.

This chain connects TRBV7-6 to TRBJ2-1; a weak D match, TRBD2 (6 bases). CDR1 is SGHVS, CDR2 FNYEAQ, per germline. This CDR3 region has 14 residues. The V and J ends lost 5 bases and 8 bases respectively, with 16 bases between them. The chain's CDR3 is CASSPIGGPDEQFF. DNA of the CDR3: TGTGCCAGCAGCCCAATAGGAGGGCCGGATGAGCAGTTCTTC.

The V call is TRBV19, the J call TRBJ2-1; D might be TRBD1 or TRBD2, each matching 5 bases. CDR1 LNHDA and CDR2 SQIVND come from the germline V gene (reference sequence). The CDR3 contains 16 residues. Trimming removed 6 bases at V and 0 bases at J, with 15 bases between. CDR3 region: CASRPSWGSSYNEQFF. The CDR3 DNA is TGTGCCAGTAGGCCGTCCTGGGGGAGCTCCTACAATGAGCAGTTCTTC.

As to this clone: At one end the junction does not follow the germline gene, possibly because of a read error. The chain uses TRBV7-9 and TRBJ2-1, with 7 bases lining up with TRBD2. CDR1 SEHNR and CDR2 FQNEAQ come from the germline V gene (reference sequence). This CDR3 is 14 amino acids long. CDR3 amino acids: CASSVAGKEGEQFF. The CDR3 DNA sequence: TGTGCCAGCAGCGTAGCGGGTAAGGAGGGTGAGCAGTTCTTC.

The V gene is TRBV11-2, the J gene TRBJ2-7; TRBD2 aligns across 7 bases. CDR1 and CDR2 from the germline V gene are SGHAT and FQNNGV. V lost 4 bases to trimming and J lost 7 bases; unmatched junction nucleotides: 13. This CDR3 spans 15 amino acids. The CDR3 DNA follows: TGTGCCAGCAGCTCCTATCCTAGCGGCCCGTTGGAGCAGTACTTC. It codes for CASSSYPSGPLEQYF.

The V and J genes are TRBV27 and TRBJ2-7, with D possibly matching TRBD2 (5 bases). Germline lookup yields CDR1 MNHEY and CDR2 SMNVEV (reference sequence). V lost 5 bases, J lost 0 bases, and 8 bases lay in between. The CDR3 has 13 amino acids. DNA of the CDR3: TGTGCCAGCAGTACTAGGGTCTCCTACGAGCAGTACTTC. Protein: CASSTRVSYEQYF.

This sequence joins TRBV10-3 and TRBJ1-5, with D unclear. The CDR3 contains 13 residues. Trimming took off 8 bases at V and 4 bases at J, with 12 bases between the two ends. Germline V gives CDR1 ENHRY, CDR2 SYGVKD. In DNA form, the CDR3 reads TGTGCCATCGGGGATCCAAATAATCAGCCCCAGCATTTT. It specifies CAIGDPNNQPQHF.

The DNA for the CDR3 is TGTGCCAGCAGCTTAGAGCTTGTAGATACGCAGTATTTT. It codes for CASSLELVDTQYF. The V and J genes are TRBV7-9 and TRBJ2-3, with unresolved D. Germline V gene lookup returns CDR1 SEHNR and CDR2 FQNEAQ (reference sequence). The V and J ends lost 1 base and 5 bases respectively, with 7 bases between them. The CDR3 sequence is 13 residues long.

The chain is built from TRBV5-6 and TRBJ2-7, with 8 bases aligning to TRBD2. Per germline, CDR1 SGHDT and CDR2 YYEEEE. V dropped 4 bases and J dropped 7; count of bases not matched to a gene: 7. This CDR3 region has 13 residues. This CDR3 is CASSQAGAGEQYF. As DNA, the CDR3 is TGTGCCAGCAGCCAAGCGGGAGCTGGAGAGCAGTACTTC. Using reference TRBV5-6 and TRBJ2-7 for the parts outside the CDR3, the full variable domain is DAGVTQSPTHLIKTRGQQVTLRCSPKSGHDTVSWYQQALGQGPQFIFQYYEEEERQRGNFPDRFSGHQFPNYSSELNVNALLLGDSALYLCASSQAGAGEQYFGPGTRLTVT.